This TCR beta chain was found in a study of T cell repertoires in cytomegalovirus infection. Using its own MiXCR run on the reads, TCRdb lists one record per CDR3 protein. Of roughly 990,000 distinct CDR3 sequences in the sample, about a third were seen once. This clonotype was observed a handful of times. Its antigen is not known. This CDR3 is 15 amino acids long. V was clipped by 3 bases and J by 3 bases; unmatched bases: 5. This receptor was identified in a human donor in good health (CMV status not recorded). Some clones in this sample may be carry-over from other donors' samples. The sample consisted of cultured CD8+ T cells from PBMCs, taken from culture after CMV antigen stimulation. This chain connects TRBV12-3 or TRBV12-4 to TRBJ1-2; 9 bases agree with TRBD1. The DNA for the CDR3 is TGTGCCAGCAGTTTTGGACAGGGGAATCACTATGGCTACACCTTC. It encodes CASSFGQGNHYGYTF.